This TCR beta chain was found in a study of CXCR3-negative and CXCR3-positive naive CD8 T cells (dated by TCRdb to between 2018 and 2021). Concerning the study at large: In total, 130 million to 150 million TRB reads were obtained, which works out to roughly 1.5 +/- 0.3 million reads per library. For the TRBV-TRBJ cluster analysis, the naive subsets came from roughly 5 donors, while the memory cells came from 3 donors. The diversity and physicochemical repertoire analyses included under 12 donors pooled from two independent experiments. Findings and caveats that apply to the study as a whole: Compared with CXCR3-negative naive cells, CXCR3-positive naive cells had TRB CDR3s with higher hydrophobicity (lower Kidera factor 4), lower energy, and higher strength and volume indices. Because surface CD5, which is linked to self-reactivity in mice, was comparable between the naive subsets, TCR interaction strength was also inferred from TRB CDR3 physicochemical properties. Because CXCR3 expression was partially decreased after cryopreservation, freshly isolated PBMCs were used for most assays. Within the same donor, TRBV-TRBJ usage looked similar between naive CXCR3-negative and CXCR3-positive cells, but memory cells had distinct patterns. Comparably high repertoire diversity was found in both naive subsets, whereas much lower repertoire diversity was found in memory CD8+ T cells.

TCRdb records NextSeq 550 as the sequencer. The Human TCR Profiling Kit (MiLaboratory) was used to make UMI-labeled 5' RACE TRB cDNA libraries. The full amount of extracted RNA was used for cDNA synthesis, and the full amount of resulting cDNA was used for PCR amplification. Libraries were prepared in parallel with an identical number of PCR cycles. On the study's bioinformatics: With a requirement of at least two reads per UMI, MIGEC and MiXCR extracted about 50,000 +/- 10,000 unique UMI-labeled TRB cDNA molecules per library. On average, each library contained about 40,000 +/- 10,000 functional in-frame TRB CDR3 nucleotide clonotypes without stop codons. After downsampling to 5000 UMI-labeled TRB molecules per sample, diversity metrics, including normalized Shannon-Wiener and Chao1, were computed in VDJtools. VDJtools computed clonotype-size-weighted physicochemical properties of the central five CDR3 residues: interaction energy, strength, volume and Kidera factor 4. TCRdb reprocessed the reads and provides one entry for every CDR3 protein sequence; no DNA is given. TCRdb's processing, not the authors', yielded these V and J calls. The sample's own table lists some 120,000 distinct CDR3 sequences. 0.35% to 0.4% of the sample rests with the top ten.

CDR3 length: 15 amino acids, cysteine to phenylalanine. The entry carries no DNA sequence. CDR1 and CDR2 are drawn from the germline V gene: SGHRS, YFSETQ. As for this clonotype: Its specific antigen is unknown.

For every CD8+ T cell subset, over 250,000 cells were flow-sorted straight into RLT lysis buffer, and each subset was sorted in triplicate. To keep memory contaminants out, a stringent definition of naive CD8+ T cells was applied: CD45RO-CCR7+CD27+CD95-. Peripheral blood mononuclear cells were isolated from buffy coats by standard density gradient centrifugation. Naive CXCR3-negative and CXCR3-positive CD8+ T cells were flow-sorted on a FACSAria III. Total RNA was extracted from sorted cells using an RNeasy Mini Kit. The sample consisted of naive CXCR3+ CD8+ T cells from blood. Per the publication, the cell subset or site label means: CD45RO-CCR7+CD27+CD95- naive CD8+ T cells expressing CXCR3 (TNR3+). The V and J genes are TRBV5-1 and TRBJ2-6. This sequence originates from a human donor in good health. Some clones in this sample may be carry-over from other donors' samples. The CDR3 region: CASSPDSSGANVLTF.